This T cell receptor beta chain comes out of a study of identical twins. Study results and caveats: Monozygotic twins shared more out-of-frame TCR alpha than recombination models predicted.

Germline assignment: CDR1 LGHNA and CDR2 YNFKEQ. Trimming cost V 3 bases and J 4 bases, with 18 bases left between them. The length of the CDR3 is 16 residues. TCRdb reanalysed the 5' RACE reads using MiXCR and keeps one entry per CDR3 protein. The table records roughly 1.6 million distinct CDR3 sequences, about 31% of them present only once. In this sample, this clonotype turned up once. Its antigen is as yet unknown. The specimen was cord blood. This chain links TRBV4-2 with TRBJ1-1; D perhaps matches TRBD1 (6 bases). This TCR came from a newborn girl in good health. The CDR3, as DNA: TGTGCCAGCAGCCAGGAAAACAGGGCAGGGAGCACTGAAGCTTTCTTT. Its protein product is CASSQENRAGSTEAFF.